The rows below give T cell receptor beta chains drawn from one sample of a study of cytomegalovirus exposure and HLA in healthy donors. Only in-frame clones appear in the TCRdb table, and some are missing; sequencing was by immunoSEQ multiplex PCR. The sample yields 270,000 or so clones, roughly 85% seen once. Input material: PBMCs. The receptors here all came from a man aged 40-49 years in good health and CMV-seropositive. Each CDR3 is given without its conserved first and last residue. A D gene is named only where the DNA matches it firmly.

cdr3_aa d_call v_call
ASSFLGTTNNEQF TRBD2 TRBV11-2
ASSLTRTEAF - TRBV7-2
ASSLGGLVYGYT - TRBV28
ASSVREGNTEAF - TRBV21-1
ASSFIFSNQPQH - TRBV28
ASRARAGGYNEQF TRBD2 TRBV6-1
ASSSSGETDTQY TRBD2 TRBV7-3
ASSRDRVNTEAF TRBD1 TRBV6-5
ASSDGLAGFGEQY TRBD2 TRBV28
ASSPDREIYGYT TRBD1 TRBV7-9
ASSATGLSQPQH - TRBV6-1
ASTSGTSLF TRBD2 TRBV25-1
ASSREGWTEAF - TRBV4-1
SAGQGAFTEAF TRBD1 TRBV29-1
ASSTHRQGGTEAF TRBD1 TRBV7-9
SVEGSATNEKLF - TRBV29-1
ASSLARGRGYTEAF TRBD1 TRBV7-8
ASSLQGAGGYT TRBD1 TRBV6-1
ASSLLREPLYEQY TRBD2 TRBV5-1
ASSEGGTGGNSQY TRBD1 TRBV2
ASSLPAIRGEGYT - TRBV28
ASRGAYEQY - TRBV27
ASSAGLLFSGEQY - TRBV7-2
ASRGDRRETQY - TRBV2
ASSLSKLAASGRNAGELF TRBD2 TRBV28
ASRWGVAEAF - TRBV19
ASSLPLAGSSYNEQF TRBD2 TRBV5-1
ASSSLLGTGNLAKNIQY TRBD1 TRBV7-9
ASSALDSSNEKLF - TRBV18
ASSWGTGPSYEQY TRBD1 TRBV5-1
ASSYLAGSNTGELF TRBD2 TRBV6-5
ASSLRTGSGEQY - TRBV14
ASRTETLEQY - TRBV27
ASSQGAGITYNEQF - TRBV14
ASSREDRVDIQY TRBD1 TRBV4-1
ASSFELGDQPQH - TRBV28
ASRDPLGGTEAF - TRBV5-1
ASSNLGGGSYEQY - TRBV6-1
ASYPSDSVLYEQY - TRBV28
ASSLIADSTDTQY - TRBV7-3
ASSLVQQETQY - TRBV5-4
ASHSNQPQH - TRBV28
ASSRNRVNTEAF - TRBV6-5
ASSSHRGLNTEAF TRBD1 TRBV7-9
ASSPQGARYEQY TRBD1 TRBV19
ASSASLNTGELF - TRBV7-3
ASSFLTGRTEAF TRBD1 TRBV18
ASSTDRVNTEAF TRBD1 TRBV5-6
ASSPGDSYEQY - TRBV4-1
ASSYREDTEAF - TRBV6-5
ASSLDRDSNQPQH TRBD1 TRBV4-3
ASSEGGGAYGYT TRBD1 TRBV6-4
ATAGTGENTEAF TRBD1 TRBV15
ASRSTRQDEAF - TRBV25-1
ASSMTSSSYNEQF TRBD2 TRBV19
ASSHQGSTGELF - TRBV4-3
ASSEREREPPKDTQY TRBD2 TRBV2
ASAETVSNQPQH - TRBV6-1